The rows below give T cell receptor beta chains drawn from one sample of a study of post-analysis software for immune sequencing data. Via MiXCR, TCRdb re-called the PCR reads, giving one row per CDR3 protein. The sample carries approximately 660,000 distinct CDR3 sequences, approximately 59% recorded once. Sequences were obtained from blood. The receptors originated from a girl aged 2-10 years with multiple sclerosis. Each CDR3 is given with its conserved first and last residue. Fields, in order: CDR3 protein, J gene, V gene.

CDR3: CASSFAGGSYEQYF
J: TRBJ2-7
V: TRBV5-1

CDR3: CASSLVMGYGYTF
J: TRBJ1-2
V: TRBV12-3/TRBV12-4

CDR3: CASSPTDRVQFF
J: TRBJ2-1
V: TRBV5-1

CDR3: CAISVMDRAENYGYTF
J: TRBJ1-2
V: TRBV10-3

CDR3: CATGQGVVKNQPQHF
J: TRBJ1-5
V: TRBV10-3

CDR3: CSARDGPSAGGYTF
J: TRBJ1-2
V: TRBV20-1

CDR3: CASSLMRTEYNEQFF
J: TRBJ2-1
V: TRBV18

CDR3: CASSLAGRNRELFF
J: TRBJ2-2
V: TRBV27

CDR3: CSARDQGTLSYEQYF
J: TRBJ2-7
V: TRBV20-1

CDR3: CASSFGIQETQYF
J: TRBJ2-5
V: TRBV5-1

CDR3: CASTSDRGGGYTF
J: TRBJ1-2
V: TRBV6-6

CDR3: CASSFGQGSAYEQYF
J: TRBJ2-7
V: TRBV5-5

CDR3: CAISESWLAGDSYNEQFF
J: TRBJ2-1
V: TRBV10-3

CDR3: CASNAGQTDTQYF
J: TRBJ2-3
V: TRBV5-1

CDR3: CASSLRGGGRPSSSYNEQFF
J: TRBJ2-1
V: TRBV7-9

CDR3: CASSVALGLAGEETQYF
J: TRBJ2-5
V: TRBV9

CDR3: CASRGTPLRETQYF
J: TRBJ2-5
V: TRBV5-1

CDR3: CASSERWGGQETQYF
J: TRBJ2-5
V: TRBV5-1

CDR3: CASSPLWGGNTEAFF
J: TRBJ1-1
V: TRBV7-2

CDR3: CASSQLNSYEQYF
J: TRBJ2-7
V: TRBV4-1

CDR3: CASSFGGSSNEQFF
J: TRBJ2-1
V: TRBV12-3/TRBV12-4

CDR3: CATSDTRDRGRGEQFF
J: TRBJ2-1
V: TRBV24-1

CDR3: CASSQGDGTNYGYTF
J: TRBJ1-2
V: TRBV5-1

CDR3: CASSPRDQDYEQYF
J: TRBJ2-7
V: TRBV4-1

CDR3: CASSYGVDEQFF
J: TRBJ2-1
V: TRBV6-5

CDR3: CASSQDRDSKREQYF
J: TRBJ2-7
V: TRBV4-2

CDR3: CASSLERRGYTF
J: TRBJ1-2
V: TRBV7-9

CDR3: CASSDRFPDTQYF
J: TRBJ2-3
V: TRBV27

CDR3: CASSEWLSGELFF
J: TRBJ2-2
V: TRBV10-2

CDR3: CSATAPGLAGTTDTQYF
J: TRBJ2-3
V: TRBV20-1

CDR3: CASSTSDYTDTQYF
J: TRBJ2-3
V: TRBV12-3/TRBV12-4

CDR3: CASSYSEVATVYGYTF
J: TRBJ1-2
V: TRBV6-5

CDR3: CAIRTSGGSSYNEQFF
J: TRBJ2-1
V: TRBV10-3

CDR3: CASSSRDRGYYNEQFF
J: TRBJ2-1
V: TRBV12-3/TRBV12-4

CDR3: CASSRGTGGNYGYTF
J: TRBJ1-2
V: TRBV4-2

CDR3: CASSSGLAGVSEQYF
J: TRBJ2-7
V: TRBV12-3/TRBV12-4

CDR3: CASSLTTGASYEQYF
J: TRBJ2-7
V: TRBV11-2

CDR3: CAIGESTGVNNYGYTF
J: TRBJ1-2
V: TRBV10-3

CDR3: CASSLSGTLNSPLHF
J: TRBJ1-6
V: TRBV7-3

CDR3: CANGGGTDTQYF
J: TRBJ2-3
V: TRBV10-3

CDR3: CAWSADRGFYSNQPQHF
J: TRBJ1-5
V: TRBV30

CDR3: CASSWGQHSEKLFF
J: TRBJ1-4
V: TRBV6-6

CDR3: CASSYSGPYGYTF
J: TRBJ1-2
V: TRBV6-2/TRBV6-3

CDR3: CASSQAGTNEQFF
J: TRBJ2-1
V: TRBV3-1

CDR3: CASSLTGGVYEQYF
J: TRBJ2-7
V: TRBV7-9

CDR3: CASSQAPLGMETQYF
J: TRBJ2-5
V: TRBV4-1

CDR3: CASGSGQGSTDTQYF
J: TRBJ2-3
V: TRBV5-5

CDR3: CATSTGFNEKLFF
J: TRBJ1-4
V: TRBV15

CDR3: CASSSTGSGAYNEQFF
J: TRBJ2-1
V: TRBV5-1

CDR3: CASRMGLAAETQYF
J: TRBJ2-5
V: TRBV11-2

CDR3: CASSLGGPGGNYGYTF
J: TRBJ1-2
V: TRBV11-2

CDR3: CASSDENTEAFF
J: TRBJ1-1
V: TRBV2

CDR3: CASSPQGTSGGGTQYF
J: TRBJ2-5
V: TRBV7-2

CDR3: CASRSTGDFTDTQYF
J: TRBJ2-3
V: TRBV5-1

CDR3: CASSLTPGLETQYF
J: TRBJ2-5
V: TRBV7-9

CDR3: CASSAQGQETQYF
J: TRBJ2-5
V: TRBV3-1

CDR3: CSAPTSGDTDTQYF
J: TRBJ2-3
V: TRBV20-1

CDR3: CTSSQDSTGANVLTF
J: TRBJ2-6
V: TRBV3-1

CDR3: CASSPNRGQGGYRPYEQYF
J: TRBJ2-7
V: TRBV12-3/TRBV12-4

CDR3: CASRTDGGTQYF
J: TRBJ2-5
V: TRBV18